This record concerns one TCR beta chain sequence. This receptor's antigen is unknown. No base-level quality is on record; no much larger clone is a single base apart. This sample stems from a study of blood T cell repertoires in COVID-19 (TCRdb year 2020). With respect to the entire study: The collaborator samples originated in the United States, Italy and Spain and spanned the acute and convalescent phases of COVID-19. The prospective study material was composed of cDNA or gDNA derived from T cells, B-cell-depleted T cells, or PBMCs. The dataset comprised deeply sampled blood TCRbeta repertoires from subjects exposed to, actively infected with, or recovered from COVID-19. A freely available public database, intended as a resource for researchers studying the immune response to SARS-CoV-2, is where the repertoires were released. Samples were obtained from the ongoing ImmuneRACE study (first 160 participants) and from 1,254 subjects provided by 6 global collaborators. A de-identified subject ID, COVID-19 status, age in years and sex were almost always included in the sample metadata. Where available, HLA class I and class II types were obtained from metadata supplied by the sample provider rather than from assay-based typing. Overall study outcomes, separate from this receptor: Clinical and demographic metadata were provided uncurated, with the amount varying by source and participant.

The immunoSEQ Assay, a bias-controlled multiplex PCR, was used to amplify TCRbeta CDR3 regions from genomic DNA. The published analysis was carried out like this. Within the assay, amplification of reference gene primers was used to estimate how many nucleated cells each sample contained. To quantify the absolute abundance of each unique TCRbeta CDR3 rearrangement, sequence reads were collapsed and filtered. For each sample, productive Simpson clonality was calculated by taking the square root of Simpson's diversity index across productive rearrangements. Imported from immuneACCESS, the table was reduced by TCRdb to in-frame sequences with V and J called. These copies leave out some clones; in studies compared against another copy, an unresolved V gene accounts for under half, and the cause of the remainder is not known. V, J and clone size are taken as reported in that table, and D and trimming were inferred from the DNA itself. The sample data list more than 110,000 clones, and roughly four fifths of these were observed just once. The top ten hold 4% of the sample.

Spanning cysteine to phenylalanine, the CDR3 consists of 12 amino acids. Solely the CDR3 DNA is kept, with 36 bases framed from the first base. V and J are truncated by 2 bases and 6 bases respectively, leaving an intervening sequence of 8 bases. The collaborating institutions used their own protocols to collect whole blood in K2EDTA tubes. For TCRbeta analysis, collaborator samples were shipped as frozen whole blood, as isolated PBMCs, or as DNA extracted from either sample type. The rearranged chain carries TRBV12-3 or TRBV12-4 and TRBJ2-7; the best D guess is TRBD2, with 5 bases matching. This clonotype was sampled from a woman aged 60-70 years with acute or convalescent COVID-19. The sequenced sample consisted of peripheral blood. The nucleotides are TGTGCCAGCAGTTTACGCGGGCTCGAGCAGTACTTC. Translated, this is CASSLRGLEQYF.